What follows are 19 T cell receptor beta chains derived from one specimen sequenced in a study of cytomegalovirus exposure and HLA in healthy donors. PCR amplification relied on 60 Vbeta primers (plus 13 Jbeta primers). Sequencing was performed with immunoSEQ multiplex PCR; in TCRdb, only in-frame clones are kept and a portion is missing. The sample holds 100,000 to 150,000 clones, 77% seen once. Material for sequencing was PBMCs. Receptors originate from a woman aged 55-70 years in good health and CMV-seronegative.

In its sample, this clone was seen a few times. The V call is TRBV5-1, the J call TRBJ2-1; possibly TRBD1 for D (5 bases). The germline V and J ends were trimmed by 2 bases and 6 bases, with 9 bases remaining between them. The CDR3 spans 13 residues. From germline, CDR1 is SGHRS and CDR2 YFSETQ. The CDR3 nucleotides are TGCGCCAGCAGCTTCAGGGAATTCAATGAGCAGTTCTTC. Amino acids: CASSFREFNEQFF.

The gene calls are TRBV25-1 and TRBJ1-3, with D possibly matching TRBD1 (5 bases). The CDR3 totals 14 residues. Per germline, CDR1 MGHDK and CDR2 SYGVNS. Trimming took 6 bases from V and 2 from J, leaving 11 bases between them. CDR3 nucleotides: TGTGCCAGCAGAACCGACAGAGCTGGAAACACCATATATTTT. Residues: CASRTDRAGNTIYF.

This sequence joins TRBV4-2 and TRBJ2-1, with 8 bases aligning to TRBD2. Germline values: CDR1 LGHNA, CDR2 YNFKEQ. The CDR3 contains 23 residues. J was trimmed by 2 bases and V by 4 bases; bases with no gene match: 28. The chain's CDR3 is CASSRRDPIWGSGELRAYNEQFF. The CDR3 nucleotides are TGTGCCAGCAGCCGCCGGGACCCCATTTGGGGTAGCGGGGAACTCCGGGCCTACAATGAGCAGTTCTTC.

The V and J genes are TRBV9 and TRBJ2-3; the D gene is possibly TRBD2 (5 bases). The CDR3 extends over 16 amino acids. V lost 0 bases, J lost 4 bases, and 15 bases lay in between. CDR1 is SGDLS and CDR2 is YYNGEE in the germline V gene. The CDR3 DNA is TGTGCCAGCAGCGTAGTGTCACTAGTTGGGGCAGATACGCAGTATTTT. Translating gives CASSVVSLVGADTQYF.

On this clone: Other DNA sequences of this sample code for an identical CDR3. Here the CDR3 reads CASSQDSSGNTIYF. In DNA, the CDR3 is TGCGCCAGCAGCCAAGACAGTTCTGGAAACACCATATATTTT. This chain joins TRBV4-1 and TRBJ1-3, with D uncertain. The CDR3 has 14 amino acids. CDR1 and CDR2 from the germline V gene are MGHRA and YSYEKL. Trimming took off 0 bases at V and 1 base at J, with 4 bases between the two ends.

The V gene is TRBV9, the J gene TRBJ1-4, with 9 nucleotides matching TRBD1. The CDR3 covers 14 residues. Germline trimming cut 4 bases from V and 8 bases from J; bases unmatched to any gene: 6. The germline gives CDR1 SGDLS, CDR2 YYNGEE. The CDR3 coding sequence is TGTGCCAGCAGCATAGGGACAGGGCGCGAAAAACTGTTTTTT. It codes for CASSIGTGREKLFF.

Regarding this clone: Other DNA sequences in this specimen translate into the identical CDR3. This sequence joins TRBV5-1 and TRBJ2-5, with D perhaps TRBD1 (6 bases). Germline assignment: CDR1 SGHRS and CDR2 YFSETQ. The CDR3 covers 14 residues. Trimming cost V 0 bases and J 5 bases, with 11 bases left between them. The CDR3 loop reads CASSLDRVGETQYF. Here the CDR3 DNA reads TGCGCCAGCAGCTTGGACAGGGTGGGGGAGACCCAGTACTTC.

The chain joins TRBV29-1 to TRBJ1-2, with D possibly TRBD1 on 6 matching bases. V lost 6 bases, J lost 8 bases, and 19 bases lay in between. The CDR3 spans 13 residues. Germline assignment: CDR1 SQVTM and CDR2 ANQGSEA. CDR3 in amino acids: CSVLSRGVGGYTF. The CDR3 DNA follows: TGCAGCGTCCTGTCCAGGGGCGTGGGGGGCTACACCTTC.

J is TRBJ1-5 and V is TRBV9; a possible D gene is TRBD1 (6 bases). Germline V gene lookup returns CDR1 SGDLS and CDR2 YYNGEE. V was shortened by 0 bases and J by 6 bases, with 13 bases between the two germline ends. The CDR3 has 15 residues. The CDR3 nucleotides are TGTGCCAGCAGCGTAGGGGAGGGGGTTAGTCAGCCCCAGCATTTT. This gives the protein CASSVGEGVSQPQHF. The full variable domain, completed using reference TRBV9 and TRBJ1-5, is DSGVTQTPKHLITATGQRVTLRCSPRSGDLSVYWYQQSLDQGLQFLIQYYNGEERAKGNILERFSAQQFPDLHSELNLSSLELGDSALYFCASSVGEGVSQPQHFGDGTRLSIL.

The chain uses TRBV5-1 and TRBJ1-6; perhaps TRBD1 as D (6 bases). This CDR3 has 17 residues. V lost 4 bases to trimming and J lost 2 bases, with 16 bases between them. The germline CDR1 and CDR2 sequences are SGHRS and YFSETQ. In DNA form, the CDR3 reads TGCGCCAGCAGCCCCGAGCTGACAGGCACCTATAATTCACCCCTCCACTTT. It is translated as CASSPELTGTYNSPLHF.

J is TRBJ2-5 and V is TRBV9, with 9 bases lining up with TRBD2. The germline V gene has CDR1 SGDLS and CDR2 YYNGEE. With 0 bases clipped from V and 4 bases from J, the junction kept 10 bases outside the gene matches. The CDR3 consists of 17 residues. The CDR3 DNA follows: TGTGCCAGCAGCGTAGGTGTCGGGGCGGGGGGGCGAGAGACCCAGTACTTC. Its translation is CASSVGVGAGGRETQYF. Filled out from reference TRBV9 and TRBJ2-5, the complete variable domain reads DSGVTQTPKHLITATGQRVTLRCSPRSGDLSVYWYQQSLDQGLQFLIQYYNGEERAKGNILERFSAQQFPDLHSELNLSSLELGDSALYFCASSVGVGAGGRETQYFGPGTRLLVL.

This clone has more than one count but fewer than ten. The chain carries TRBV4-1 and TRBJ1-5, with D unresolved. V was shortened by 0 bases and J by 7 bases, with 25 bases between the two germline ends. CDR3 length: 19 amino acids. CDR1 is MGHRA and CDR2 is YSYEKL in the germline V gene. The DNA of the CDR3 is TGCGCCAGCAGCCAAGACGGACGGGGAGCTCCGCCGATTGGGCAGCCCCAGCATTTT. Its translation: CASSQDGRGAPPIGQPQHF.

V is TRBV28 and J is TRBJ2-5, with 15 bases identical to TRBD2. TRBJ2-7 matches the DNA end more closely, so the J call is doubtful. Germline CDR1 is MDHEN and CDR2 is SYDVKM. The CDR3 loop spans 17 amino acids. For the CDR3, the DNA is TGTGCCAGCAGTTCCCCCGGACTAGCGGGAGGGCTCGACGAGCAGTACTTC. Translated: CASSSPGLAGGLDEQYF.

The J gene is TRBJ2-7, the V gene TRBV18; 10 bases fit TRBD2. From germline, CDR1 is KGHSH and CDR2 LQKENI. Germline trimming cut 3 bases from V and 3 bases from J; bases unmatched to any gene: 14. This CDR3 comprises 18 residues. The DNA of the CDR3 is TGTGCCAGCTCACCGGGACCATATGACAGCGGGAGGGGCTACGAGCAGTACTTC. It codes for CASSPGPYDSGRGYEQYF.

The V and J genes are TRBV28 and TRBJ2-7; 7 bases are shared with TRBD1. CDR3 length: 15 amino acids. The germline V gene encodes CDR1 MDHEN and CDR2 SYDVKM. Losses at the gene ends were 1 base for V and 2 bases for J; bases not matched to a gene: 5. The CDR3 region has the DNA TGTGCCAGCAGTTTATTTCGGGACAGAACCTACGAGCAGTACTTC. Protein product: CASSLFRDRTYEQYF.

This chain connects TRBV14 to TRBJ2-2; no definite D call. The V gene's germline CDR1 is SGHDN and CDR2 FVKESK. The V and J ends lost 4 bases and 5 bases respectively, with 14 bases between them. The CDR3 is 15 amino acids. For the CDR3, the DNA is TGTGCCAGCAGCCTTACGTCCGGTTTAACCGGGGAGCTGTTTTTT. Its translation: CASSLTSGLTGELFF.

Comments on this clone: At one boundary the junction diverges from the germline segment, which might be a read error. The V call is TRBV7-6, the J call TRBJ2-7, with D tentatively TRBD2 (5 bases). Germline CDR1 SGHVS, CDR2 FNYEAQ. The CDR3 sequence is 15 residues long. The CDR3 sequence is CASSLVGGGRYERYF. CDR3 sequence (DNA): TGTGCCAGCAGCTTAGTTGGCGGAGGACGCTACGAGCGGTACTTC.

The rearrangement links TRBV6-1 to TRBJ2-2; TRBD1 might be the D (5 bases). The germline gives CDR1 MNHNS, CDR2 SASEGT. V lost 7 bases and J 3 bases, leaving 15 bases between the germline ends. This CDR3 contains 15 residues. The chain's CDR3 is CASNRQFRDTGELFF. Here the CDR3 DNA reads TGTGCCAGCAACCGACAGTTTCGGGACACCGGGGAGCTGTTTTTT.

This chain links TRBV4-2 with TRBJ2-1; D unclear. Trimming shortened V by 1 base and J by 3 bases, and 4 bases separated the two germline ends. This CDR3 comprises 13 residues. Per the germline V gene, CDR1 is LGHNA and CDR2 is YNFKEQ. CDR3 DNA sequence: TGTGCCAGCAGCCAAGTAGTCTACAATGAGCAGTTCTTC. As protein: CASSQVVYNEQFF.